Sequencing of this TCR beta chain was carried out in a study of cytomegalovirus exposure and HLA in healthy donors. TCRdb's table, derived via immunoSEQ multiplex PCR, lists solely in-frame clones and lacks some. Of some 130,000 clones in the sample, roughly 89% were seen once. The germline V and J ends were trimmed by 3 bases and 0 bases, with 12 bases remaining between them. The CDR3 length is 16 residues. Germline values: CDR1 MGHRA, CDR2 YSYEKL. The sequencing sample was made of PBMCs. The V call is TRBV4-1, the J call TRBJ1-3; D gene unclear. The receptor's source is a woman aged 18-30 years in good health and CMV-seronegative. The CDR3 spells CASSHPMGGSGNTIYF. The DNA of the CDR3 is TGCGCCAGCAGCCACCCCATGGGAGGCTCTGGAAACACCATATATTTT.